Listed here are 8 T cell receptor beta chains from one sample, sequenced in a study of blood T cells in healthy people across ages. With a J-beta primer mix and a sample-barcoded 5' primer, a second PCR ran about 7 to 11 cycles. TCRdb reprocessed the 5' RACE reads via MiXCR and lists one record per CDR3 protein. The sample includes 1 million or so distinct CDR3 sequences, more than 40% seen only once; the top ten take around 18%. Sequenced material: blood. The receptors were gathered from a woman aged 55 to 70 in good health.

The rearrangement uses TRBV20-1 and TRBJ2-4, with TRBD2 matching 10 bases. The J call is uncertain, as TRBJ2-7 better fits the DNA end. CDR1 and CDR2 from the germline V gene are DFQATT and SNEGSKA (reference sequence). The CDR3 has 14 residues. CDR3 loop: CSASVPGTSVEQYF. As DNA, the CDR3 is TGCAGTGCTAGCGTCCCCGGGACTAGCGTCGAGCAGTACTTC.

This chain joins TRBV20-1 and TRBJ2-1; 9 nucleotides align to TRBD2. J gave up 9 bases and V 8 bases, and 14 bases lay outside the gene matches. The CDR3 has 14 amino acids. CDR1 and CDR2 (germline): DFQATT, SNEGSKA (reference sequence). CDR3 sequence reads: CSSLAGIPSGEQFF. CDR3 in DNA: TGCAGTTCCCTAGCGGGAATCCCTAGCGGTGAGCAGTTCTTC.

The rearrangement joins TRBV20-1 to TRBJ2-1; TRBD2 agrees at 14 bases. Germline values: CDR1 DFQATT, CDR2 SNEGSKA (reference sequence). The CDR3 consists of 17 residues. V shed 6 bases and J 4 bases; nucleotides not matched to a gene: 11. The CDR3 protein is CSASGTSGSRGYNEQFF. CDR3 sequence (DNA): TGCAGTGCGTCCGGGACTAGCGGGAGTAGGGGTTACAATGAGCAGTTCTTC.

The chain is built from TRBV27 and TRBJ2-5; the match to TRBD1 covers 7 bases. The CDR3 runs to 16 residues. CDR1 is MNHEY and CDR2 is SMNVEV in the germline V gene (reference sequence). Losses at the gene ends were 5 bases for V and 4 bases for J; bases not matched to a gene: 13. CDR3: CASSLTRGMARETQYF. The CDR3 nucleotides are TGTGCCAGCAGTCTAACCAGGGGGATGGCTCGAGAGACCCAGTACTTC.

This clonotype was observed a handful of times. The chain is built from TRBV29-1 and TRBJ2-3, with a weak D call TRBD1 (6 bases). The V gene's germline CDR1 is SQVTM and CDR2 ANQGSEA. The CDR3 runs to 12 residues. DNA of the CDR3: TGCAGTCAGGGGTCTCTCACAGATACGCAGTATTTT. Translation gives CSQGSLTDTQYF.

This chain joins TRBV19 and TRBJ2-3; a possible D gene is TRBD2 (7 bases). The ends were cut back, 1 base at V and 2 bases at J, with 13 bases in the middle. Germline-derived CDR1 and CDR2 are LNHDA and SQIVND (reference sequence). The CDR3 is 16 amino acids. The CDR3 protein is CASSIGPGGSTDTQYF. CDR3 nucleotide sequence: TGTGCCAGTAGTATAGGTCCGGGGGGCTCCACAGATACGCAGTATTTT.

A single count supports this clonotype. The chain links TRBV2 to TRBJ2-7; D is possibly TRBD2 (5 bases). The CDR3 is 15 residues long. Germline V gives CDR1 SNHLY, CDR2 FYNNEI. The V and J ends lost 4 bases and 5 bases respectively, with 18 bases between them. CDR3 bases: TGTGCCAGCAGTGGGGTGGATCGGGAAGCCGACGAGCAGTACTTC. The encoded protein is CASSGVDREADEQYF.

The V and J genes are TRBV29-1 and TRBJ1-2, with TRBD1 identical over 8 bases. Germline V gene data show CDR1 as SQVTM and CDR2 as ANQGSEA. The CDR3 length is 12 residues. V trimming: 4 bases; J trimming: 4 bases; junction bases outside the gene matches: 2. CDR3 DNA: TGCAGCGTTGGGACAGGGTCCTATGGCTACACCTTC. Translated: CSVGTGSYGYTF.